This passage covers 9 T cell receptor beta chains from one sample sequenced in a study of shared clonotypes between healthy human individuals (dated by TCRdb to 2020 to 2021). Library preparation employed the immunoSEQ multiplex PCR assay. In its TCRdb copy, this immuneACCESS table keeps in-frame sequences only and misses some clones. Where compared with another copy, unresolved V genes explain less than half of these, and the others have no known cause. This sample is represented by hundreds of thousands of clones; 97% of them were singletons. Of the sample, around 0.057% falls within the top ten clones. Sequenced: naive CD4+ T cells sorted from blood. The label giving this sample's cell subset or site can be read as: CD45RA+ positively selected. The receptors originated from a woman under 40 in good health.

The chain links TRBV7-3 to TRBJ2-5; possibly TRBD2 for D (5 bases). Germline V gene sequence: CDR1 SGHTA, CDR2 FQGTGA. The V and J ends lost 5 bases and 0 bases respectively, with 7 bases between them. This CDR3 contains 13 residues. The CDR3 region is CASSRGYQETQYF. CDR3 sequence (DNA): TGTGCCAGCAGCCGCGGGTACCAAGAGACCCAGTACTTC.

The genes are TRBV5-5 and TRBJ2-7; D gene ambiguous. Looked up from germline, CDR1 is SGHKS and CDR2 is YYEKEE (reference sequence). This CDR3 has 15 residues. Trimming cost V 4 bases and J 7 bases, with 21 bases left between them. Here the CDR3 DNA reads TGTGCCAGCAGCCGGGCCTCGTCGGCAGGCCGGGAGCAGTACTTC. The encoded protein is CASSRASSAGREQYF.

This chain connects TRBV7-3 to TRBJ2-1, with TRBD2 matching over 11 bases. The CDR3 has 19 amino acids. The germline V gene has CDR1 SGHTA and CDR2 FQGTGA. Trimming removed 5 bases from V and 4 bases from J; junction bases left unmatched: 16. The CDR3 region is CASSPSLPGTSGKYNEQFF. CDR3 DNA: TGTGCCAGCAGCCCCAGTTTACCCGGGACTAGCGGAAAATACAATGAGCAGTTCTTC.

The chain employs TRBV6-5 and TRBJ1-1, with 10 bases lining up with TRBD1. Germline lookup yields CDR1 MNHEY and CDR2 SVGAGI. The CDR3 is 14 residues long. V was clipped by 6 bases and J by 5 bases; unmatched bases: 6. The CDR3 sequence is CASRGTGAYTEAFF. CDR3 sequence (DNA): TGTGCCAGCAGGGGGACAGGGGCGTATACTGAAGCTTTCTTT.

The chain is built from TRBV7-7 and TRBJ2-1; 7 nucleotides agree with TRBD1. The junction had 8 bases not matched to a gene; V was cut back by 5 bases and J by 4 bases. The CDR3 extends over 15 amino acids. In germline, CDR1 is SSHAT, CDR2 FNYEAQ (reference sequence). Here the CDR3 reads CASSLGTGVYNEQFF. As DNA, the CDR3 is TGTGCCAGCAGCCTAGGTACAGGGGTATACAATGAGCAGTTCTTC.

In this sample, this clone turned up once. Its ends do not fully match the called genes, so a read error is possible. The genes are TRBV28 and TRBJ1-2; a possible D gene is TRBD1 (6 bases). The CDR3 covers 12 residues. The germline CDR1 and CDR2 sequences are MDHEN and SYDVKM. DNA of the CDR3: TGTGCCAGCAGCACACCGGGACACCAAGGGCTCTTC. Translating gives CASSTPGHQGLF.

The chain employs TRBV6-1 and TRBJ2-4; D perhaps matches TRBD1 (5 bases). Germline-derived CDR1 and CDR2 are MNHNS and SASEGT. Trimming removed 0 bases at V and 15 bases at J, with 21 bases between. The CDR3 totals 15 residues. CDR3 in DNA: TGTGCCAGCAGTGAAGCCTCAGGGTTGGGAAGCTTGAGGTACTTC. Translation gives CASSEASGLGSLRYF.

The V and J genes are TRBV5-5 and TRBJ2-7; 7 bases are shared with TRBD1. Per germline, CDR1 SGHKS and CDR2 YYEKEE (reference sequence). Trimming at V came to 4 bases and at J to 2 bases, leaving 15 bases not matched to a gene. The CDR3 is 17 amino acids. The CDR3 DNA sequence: TGTGCCAGCAGCCTGGGGACAGAACTAACTCTAACCTACGAGCAGTACTTC. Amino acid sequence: CASSLGTELTLTYEQYF.

CDR3 sequence reads: CASRGYPMPGELFF. The CDR3 nucleotides read TGTGCCAGCAGAGGATACCCGATGCCCGGGGAGCTGTTTTTT. This rearrangement joins TRBV6-5 to TRBJ2-2; no clear D gene. CDR1 and CDR2 from the germline V gene are MNHEY and SVGAGI. The CDR3 length is 14 residues. The V end lost 6 bases, the J end lost 6 bases, and 14 bases lay between the germline ends.